The next 3 T cell receptor beta chains were all read from a single sample in a study of Graves' ophthalmopathy and Graves' hyperthyroidism. Amplification targeted the TCR beta CDR3 regions, with RNA transcripts as the source material. Following a first-round RT-PCR that used HTBI primers, a second-round multiplex PCR was carried out. Each CDR3 protein gets one entry after TCRdb re-called the multiplex PCR reads with MiXCR. The table records approximately 1.2 million distinct CDR3 sequences, 35% to 40% of them present only once. Sequenced material: peripheral blood or thyroid tissue (not recorded which). The source is an adult man with Graves' hyperthyroidism.

This clonotype was found many times. The CDR3 region is CASSQEEAVNTEAFF. CDR3 sequence (DNA): TGCGCCAGCAGCCAAGAGGAGGCCGTAAACACTGAAGCTTTCTTT. This chain connects TRBV4-3 to TRBJ1-1, with D unresolved. Germline V lookup: CDR1 LGHNA, CDR2 YSLEER. Trimming took off 0 bases at V and 2 bases at J, with 10 bases between the two ends. The CDR3 covers 15 residues.

The count of this clonotype is one. A single base separates this from a much larger clone, so it may be a read error. This chain uses TRBV7-4 with TRBJ2-7; D might be TRBD1 (5 bases). Germline CDR1 and CDR2: SGHVT and SQSDAQ. The CDR3 loop spans 14 amino acids. Trimming shortened V by 3 bases and J by 1 base, and 10 bases separated the two germline ends. The CDR3 nucleotides read TGTGCCAGCAGCTTGGTACAGGTGTCCTACGAGCAGTACTTC. Amino acid sequence: CASSLVQVSYEQYF.

This chain links TRBV20-1 with TRBJ2-5, with 9 nucleotides matching TRBD2. This CDR3 has 14 amino acids. J gave up 4 bases and V 3 bases, and 6 bases lay outside the gene matches. Looked up from germline, CDR1 is DFQATT and CDR2 is SNEGSKA (reference sequence). CDR3 in amino acids: CSASEREVRETQYF. The CDR3 nucleotides read TGCAGTGCTAGCGAGCGGGAGGTGCGAGAGACCCAGTACTTC.